This T cell receptor (beta chain) was profiled in a study of cytomegalovirus exposure and HLA in healthy donors (dated by TCRdb to 2016 to 2017). At the level of the whole study: An earlier analysis of 587 of the donors reported approximately 260 Gb of sequence data and 117 million unique TCR beta sequences obtained from about 170 million T cells. Typing coverage varied by locus: about 620-630 donors for A, B, C, DRB1 and DQB1; roughly 520 for DQA1; 606 for DPA1; roughly 450 for DPB1. To study patterns of TCR occurrence, a later analysis re-analyzed previously published TCR beta repertoires from 600 to 750 donors and added high-resolution HLA genotyping. Four or five DR-DQ haplotypes were handled as single units for association and clustering because linkage in the cohort was strong. Genome-wide SNP genotypes for about 60% of the roughly 700 donors were used in a later genetic analysis, which treated that subset as a discovery cohort. An early release that covered about 600 HLA-typed donors contained approximately 290 gigabases of sequencing data and 80 million or so unique TCR sequences. To decide whether each TCR beta V gene segment behaved as functional or pseudogenic, an earlier analysis of 587 of the donors relied on high-throughput TCR beta sequencing. On average, approximately 250,000 unique TCR beta nucleotide sequences were sequenced per donor among 300 to 500 genotyped donors of the cohort, with 15% to 20% of those sequences being non-productive. In the later analysis, no new phenotypic data were used to find candidate immune exposures; instead, reliance was placed on TCR beta sequences and their occurrence across donors. The study aimed to test whether signatures of past pathogen exposure could be identified by cataloging public T cell receptors. Using immunosequencing, the study profiled T cell repertoires from some 670 subjects and related those repertoires to cytomegalovirus serostatus. A separate validation cohort of roughly 130 different subjects was used in addition to the roughly 670-subject first cohort. Of the 350 to 450 genotyped donors, 81% fell in the genetic ancestry cluster associated with self-reported Caucasian donors. Donor age, sex, ethnicity and CMV serostatus were collected together with the repertoire data. The study combined high-throughput TCR immunosequencing, statistical association of individual TCRs with disease status, and machine learning to predict cytomegalovirus infection status. All discovery cohort repertoires had been generated on a single sequencing platform. Both class I and class II loci were covered by HLA typing, at four-digit resolution. Findings and caveats that apply to the study as a whole: According to a later analysis, TCR association rates differed among HLA loci, with DRB1 alleles showing the most associated TCRs and HLA-C alleles showing the fewest. Across donors, most TCR sequences were observed very rarely, whereas some public TCRs were present in many individuals. In an earlier analysis of about 550 of the donors, most TCR beta V segments were observed in productive rearrangements about 90% or about 30% of the time, broadly matching IMGT annotations. Specific HLA alleles were associated with 15,000 to 20,000 TCR beta sequences at a false discovery rate of 0.05 in a later analysis. In a later analysis, several top co-occurrence clusters were reported to appear linked to parvovirus B19, influenza, CMV and Epstein-Barr virus. Correlated functional status among segregating V segments might be attributable to linkage disequilibrium, but an unknown experimental factor could not be ruled out. According to the authors, the approach could potentially be generalized to other disease states and immunological phenotypes. A total of 164 TCR beta chains were listed by the study as associated with cytomegalovirus. A cluster of highly shared sequence variants was judged likely to be a technical artifact of the sequencing pipeline. In a later analysis, most CMV-associated TCR beta chains were found to appear HLA-restricted, with HLA associations seemingly driven largely by CMV exposure. Immune exposure information for the cohort was limited to CMV serostatus. The classifier was reported to diagnose cytomegalovirus status with high specificity and sensitivity in both the original and validation cohorts. Compared with the 666-donor mean, donors in an Asian-associated ancestry cluster had fewer N-insertions in productive TCRs, according to a later genetic analysis. Because counts were too low, seventeen rarely observed V segments, including chromosome 9 orphons, were excluded from the earlier analysis of a few hundred of the donors. A further reported finding was that TCR beta sequences accurately predicted the HLA-A and HLA-B alleles for most subjects in the first cohort. A few of the identified cytomegalovirus-associated TCR beta chains were confirmed in vitro to be specific for cytomegalovirus antigens. When HLA alleles, especially DR and DQ, strongly co-occurred, attributing TCR associations to individual alleles was difficult. The cohort was sequenced for TCR beta chains only, and without alpha or paired-chain data the features that could be detected were limited. Because HLA typing was unavailable for some donors at each locus, only the typed subset was used in association tests. Roughly uniform sequencing depth across donors was assumed in presence/absence analyses, although this assumption may not hold. A later analysis found that HLA-associated TCR beta chains were more clonally expanded and had lower generation probabilities than equally common non-associated chains. In a later genetic analysis, a missense DCLRE1C variant was associated with V-gene and J-gene trimming of TCR beta chains, and the association was replicated in an independent cohort. Some IMGT-functional V segments, including TRBV6-2 and TRBV6-3, could not be distinguished by the 87-base-pair reads and were therefore excluded.

A remark on this clone: Its antigen is unknown. No much larger clone is present one base from it, and per-base qualities are unavailable.

The CDR3, cysteine through phenylalanine, is 13 amino acids long. Only the CDR3 part of the read is kept: 39 bases, read in frame from the first base. Clipping removes 5 bases from V and 5 bases from J, with 0 as the unmatched junction base count. The germline V gene encodes CDR1 PRHDT and CDR2 FYEKMQ (reference sequence). The cohort consisted of some 730 healthy bone marrow donors. All cohort members were sampled while nominally healthy, although unrecorded immune exposures were likely present. The donor was CMV seronegative and was included in the group of several hundred seronegative cohort members. Each donor provided a peripheral blood sample, and peripheral blood mononuclear cells were used for TCR beta sequencing. Genomic DNA was extracted from the blood cell samples with the Qiagen DNeasy Blood Extraction Kit. Receptor libraries were prepared by the immunoSEQ multiplex PCR assay. For the multiplex PCR, a mixture combining 60 forward primers for TCR Vbeta segments and 13 reverse primers for TCR Jbeta segments was used. A multiplex PCR assay on genomic DNA amplified the CDR3 region of rearranged TCR beta genes. Amplified TCR beta libraries were sequenced as 87-base-pair reads on the Illumina HiSeq System. The authors processed their data as follows. A later analysis tallied around 80 million unique TCR beta chains across the 650 to 750 repertoires, and about 12 million of those chains were shared by two or more donors. A nearest-neighbor algorithm error-corrected the raw reads and collapsed the reads into unique sequences, merging closely related sequences to remove PCR and sequencing errors. V, D and J gene segments were assigned by aligning CDR3 sequences to IMGT reference sequences. Each retained sequence needed at least a six-nucleotide match to both a V gene segment and a J gene segment. A rearrangement was called productive if the CDR3 had no stop codons and remained in frame with V and J, and every other rearrangement was called non-productive. Following IMGT convention, CDR3 was defined as the stretch from the second conserved V-encoded cysteine up to the conserved J-encoded phenylalanine. Sequences without an unambiguous match to a single V gene segment were excluded from the earlier analysis of about 600 of the donors. In an earlier analysis of some 590 of the donors, V segments were called functional above 56.7% productive rearrangements and were called segregating when the between-donor standard deviation exceeded 5%. A statistical classification framework was developed to diagnose cytomegalovirus status using the catalog of TCR beta chain sequences. A later analysis assigned V and J genes by comparing TCR nucleotide sequences with IMGT/GENE-DB human TR gene sequences. In a later analysis, CDR3 sequences and most-parsimonious VDJ recombination scenarios were assigned using the TCRdist pipeline. In a later analysis, each TCR beta chain was defined by its CDR3 amino acid sequence together with its V-gene family, and reads lacking a unique V-gene family were excluded. To address suspected cross-contamination and a sequencing artifact, a later analysis removed around 590 highly shared, low-generation-probability nucleotide sequences. A later analysis calculated a clonal expansion index for each public chain from normalized within-repertoire ranks of inferred template counts. Generation probabilities in a later analysis came from a VDJ recombination model fitted to out-of-frame rearrangements, and those results were checked against IGoR. Hypergeometric tests were used in a later analysis to score TCR-TCR, TCR-HLA and TCR-CMV co-occurrence, with a repertoire-size bias correction applied to the TCR pairs. In a later analysis, false discovery rates were estimated by permuting HLA or CMV assignments 20 times. A later analysis grouped co-occurring TCRs with DBSCAN, adding TCRdist sequence similarity when clustering within HLA-allele-positive subsets. Repertoires with fewer than 30,000 or more than 120,000 public chains were left out of co-occurrence clustering, as were about five repertoires with anomalous nucleotide sharing. TCRdb took this table from immuneACCESS and kept in-frame rearrangements with V and J called. Such tables lack part of the clones; where checked against another copy, unresolved V genes explain under half of the gap, and the rest is unexplained. V and J calls and clone size are given by that table; D and trimming were obtained from the DNA. The sample table shows tens of thousands of clones, and around 67% are seen once. The top ten clonotypes cover about 2.1% of the sample.

The sequencing input was PBMCs. The clonotype originates from a woman aged 25 to 45 in good health and CMV-seronegative. The rearrangement combines TRBV13 with TRBJ2-1; 10 central bases correspond to TRBD2. This receptor carries the CDR3 CASSGLADNEQFF. The DNA sequence reads TGTGCCAGCAGCGGACTAGCGGACAATGAGCAGTTCTTC. Supplemented by the reference TRBV13 and TRBJ2-1 proteins around the CDR3, the complete variable domain is AAGVIQSPRHLIKEKRETATLKCYPIPRHDTVYWYQQGPGQDPQFLISFYEKMQSDKGSIPDRFSAQQFSDYHSELNMSSLELGDSALYFCASSGLADNEQFFGPGTRLTVL.